Included here is one TCR beta chain sequence, with context. Its antigen remains undetermined. Per-base qualities were not stored, and no clone one base away is much larger. These data originate in a study of shared clonotypes between healthy human individuals (dated by TCRdb to about 2020). In the study overall: Three men and a couple of women, aged 18 to 49 years, made up the cohort. Between about 0.85 and 9.5 billion PBMCs per donor were obtained by leukapheresis. The study deeply sequenced blood TCR repertoires of about 5 healthy adults to estimate repertoire size and the extent of clonotype sharing between individuals. Different laboratories and diverse techniques were used to prepare libraries and sequence TCR repertoires, to increase sequencing depth and limit assay-specific biases. For each donor, three plates each were used for CD4 naive and CD4 memory, two plates were used for CD8 naive, and one plate was used for CD8 memory. Beyond this particular receptor, the publication reports: Pairwise subsampling indicated that sequencing depth was expected to affect the degree of clonotype sharing among donors. Higher generation probabilities were observed for clonotypes shared by all four sorted-subset donors than for non-shared clonotypes. Larger estimated clonotype richness was generally found for naive subsets than for memory subsets. Because the study included a small number of donors, the genetic and exposure-history diversity represented was limited. Rarefaction of sorted-subset datasets indicated incomplete sequencing despite the large sequencing depth. Sampling was restricted to blood, and TCR repertoires in tissues likely differ from the TCR repertoires found in blood. When a few donors were compared, the shared fraction of clonotypes was about 5.2% for naive CD4, about 4% for naive CD8, roughly 2.3% for memory CD4, and 0.35% to 0.5% for memory CD8.

The CDR3 contains 12 residues, cysteine and phenylalanine counted. Only the CDR3 region is kept as DNA, spanning 36 bases read in frame from base 1. Cut back by 3 bases and 6 bases, the V and J ends lie 8 bases apart. The germline V gene specifies MGHDK as CDR1 and SYGVNS as CDR2. Using the deep immunoSEQ assay, TCR CDR3 regions were amplified from genomic DNA by multiplex PCR. Extracted genomic DNA from each cell subset was distributed evenly across all wells of several immunoSEQ 96-well plates, and each plate was treated as a replicate. Each replicate PCR for sorted subsets received about 180 ng genomic DNA, equal to about 30,000 T cell genomes. The purified libraries were quantified using a Qubit 3.0 fluorometer, sized with a Bioanalyzer 2100, and then quantified again using the KAPA Library Quantification kit. Each immunoSEQ 96-well plate was sequenced on its own single-read 150-cycle Illumina NextSeq 550 flow cell. Regarding the original processing steps: Because the immunoSEQ output included only junctional sequences and no quality scores, the filtering could not be the same as the filtering used for full-length reads. Sequences were annotated with PyIR, a Python wrapper for IgBLAST v1.9, using IMGT germline references to assign V/J genes and CDR3. Reads with weak V/J assignments (E-value above 1e-6), missing CDR3, stop codons, out-of-frame junctions, or ambiguous translated residues were removed. V3J clonotypes were defined as sequences sharing the same inferred V gene, J gene, and CDR3 amino acid sequence. The percentage overlap between two repertoires was calculated by dividing the number of shared unique clonotypes by the size of the smaller repertoire. Three approaches were used to assess repertoire richness: RTK rarefaction, the Chao1 estimator, and Recon v2.1 estimates of unobserved clonotypes. Generation probabilities were computed with OLGA for all TCRbeta clonotypes obtained by the gDNA method from a few donors. This is the immuneACCESS table as TCRdb keeps it, with only in-frame sequences that have V and J called. A part of the clones is gone; compared with another copy, unresolved V genes explain less than half, and the rest is unexplained. Clone size and the V and J calls come from that table; the DNA yielded D and trimming. The sample contains around 640,000 clones, about 96% of them found a single time. Roughly 0.12% of the sample lies in the top ten.

For the CD8 naive samples, CD45RO-negative cells were positively selected for CCR7, yielding a CD45RA+CCR7+ population from which TemRA cells were excluded. The donors were healthy, HIV-negative adults who had no recently reported acute infections or vaccinations. Every donor was a Caucasian adult residing in Nashville, Tennessee, USA. Blood was obtained by leukapheresis, after which PBMCs were separated by Ficoll-Histopaque density gradient centrifugation and cryopreserved in liquid nitrogen vapor phase. Purity and quantity of every magnetically sorted T cell population were checked by analytical flow cytometry. Each sorted fraction had its genomic DNA isolated and then quantified by UV absorbance on a Nanodrop 2000c.

The clonotype was recovered from a woman aged 25 to 39 in good health. Sequencing was done on a sample of naive CD8+ T cells sorted from blood. The sample's cell subset or site label is to be understood as: CD45RA+CCR7+. The V and J segments used are TRBV25-1 and TRBJ1-1; the D gene cannot be named for sure. The CDR3: CASSDVGAEAFF. The nucleotide sequence is TGTGCCAGCAGTGACGTAGGCGCTGAAGCTTTCTTT.